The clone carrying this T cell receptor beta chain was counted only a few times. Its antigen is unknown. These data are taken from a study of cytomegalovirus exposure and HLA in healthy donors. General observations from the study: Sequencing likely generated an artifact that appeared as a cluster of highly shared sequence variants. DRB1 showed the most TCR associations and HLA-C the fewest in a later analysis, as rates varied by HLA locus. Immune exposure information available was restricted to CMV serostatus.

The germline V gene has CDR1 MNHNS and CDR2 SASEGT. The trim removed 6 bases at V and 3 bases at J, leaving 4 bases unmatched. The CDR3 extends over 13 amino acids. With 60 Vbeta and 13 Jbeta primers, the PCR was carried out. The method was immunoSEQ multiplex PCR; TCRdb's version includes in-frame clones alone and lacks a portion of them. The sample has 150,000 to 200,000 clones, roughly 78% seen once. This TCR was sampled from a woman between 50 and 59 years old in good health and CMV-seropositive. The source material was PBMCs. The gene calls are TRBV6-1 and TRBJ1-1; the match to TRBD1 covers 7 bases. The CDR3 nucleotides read TGTGCCAGCAGAGCGACAGGGTACACTGAAGCTTTCTTT. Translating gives CASRATGYTEAFF.